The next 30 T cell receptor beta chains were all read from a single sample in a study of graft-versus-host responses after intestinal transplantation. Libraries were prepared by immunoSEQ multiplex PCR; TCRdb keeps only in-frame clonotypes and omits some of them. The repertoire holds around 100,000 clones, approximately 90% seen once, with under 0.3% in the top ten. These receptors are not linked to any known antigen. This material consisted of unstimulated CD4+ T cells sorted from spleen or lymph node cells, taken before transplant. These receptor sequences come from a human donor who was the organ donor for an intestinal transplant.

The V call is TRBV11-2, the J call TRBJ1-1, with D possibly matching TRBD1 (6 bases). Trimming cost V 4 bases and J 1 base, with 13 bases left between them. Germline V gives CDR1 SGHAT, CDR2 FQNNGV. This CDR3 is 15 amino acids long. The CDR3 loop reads CASSSSQTGNTEAFF. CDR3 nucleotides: TGTGCCAGCAGCTCAAGTCAGACAGGGAACACTGAAGCTTTCTTT.

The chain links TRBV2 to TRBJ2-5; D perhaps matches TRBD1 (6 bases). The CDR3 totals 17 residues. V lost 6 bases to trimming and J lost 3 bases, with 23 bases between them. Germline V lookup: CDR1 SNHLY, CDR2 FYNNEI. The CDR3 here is CASRGLPGHQGKETQYF. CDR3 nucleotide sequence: TGTGCCAGCAGGGGGCTCCCGGGACACCAAGGCAAAGAGACCCAGTACTTC.

CDR3 sequence reads: CASSLGLAASTDTQYF. The CDR3 region has the DNA TGTGCCAGCAGCTTAGGCCTAGCGGCCAGCACAGATACGCAGTATTTT. V and J are TRBV11-3 and TRBJ2-3; 7 bases agree with TRBD2. The CDR3 sequence is 16 residues long. After removal of 1 base from V and 0 bases from J, the junction contained 4 bases not matched to a gene. CDR1 and CDR2 (germline): SGHNT, YENEEA. The whole variable domain, filled in from reference TRBV11-3 and TRBJ2-3, reads EAGVVQSPRYKIIEKKQPVAFWCNPISGHNTLYWYLQNLGQGPELLIRYENEEAVDDSQLPKDRFSAERLKGVDSTLKIQPAELGDSAVYLCASSLGLAASTDTQYFGPGTRLTVL.

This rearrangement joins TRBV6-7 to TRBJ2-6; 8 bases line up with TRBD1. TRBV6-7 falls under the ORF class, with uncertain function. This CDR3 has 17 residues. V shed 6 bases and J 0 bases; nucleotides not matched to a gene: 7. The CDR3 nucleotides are TGTGCCAGCAGACTCCATACAGGGGGCTCTGGGGCCAACGTCCTGACTTTC. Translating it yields CASRLHTGGSGANVLTF.

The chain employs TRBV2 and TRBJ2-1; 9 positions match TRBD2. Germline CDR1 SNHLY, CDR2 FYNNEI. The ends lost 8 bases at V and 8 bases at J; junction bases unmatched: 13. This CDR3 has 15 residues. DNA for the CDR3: TGTGCCAGCCGCTACTTTAGCGGGAGTAAGGATGAGCAGTTCTTC. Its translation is CASRYFSGSKDEQFF.

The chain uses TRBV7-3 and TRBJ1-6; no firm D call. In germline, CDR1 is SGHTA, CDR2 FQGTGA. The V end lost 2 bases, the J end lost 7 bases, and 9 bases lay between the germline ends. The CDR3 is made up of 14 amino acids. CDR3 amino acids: CASSLWAANSPLHF. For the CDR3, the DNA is TGTGCCAGCAGCTTATGGGCAGCGAATTCACCCCTCCACTTT.

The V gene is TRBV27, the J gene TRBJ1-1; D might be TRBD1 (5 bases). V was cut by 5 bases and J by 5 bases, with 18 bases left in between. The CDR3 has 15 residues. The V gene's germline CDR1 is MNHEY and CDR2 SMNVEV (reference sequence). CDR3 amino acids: CASSPIQGWGTEAFF. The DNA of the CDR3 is TGTGCCAGCAGTCCAATCCAGGGTTGGGGAACTGAAGCTTTCTTT.

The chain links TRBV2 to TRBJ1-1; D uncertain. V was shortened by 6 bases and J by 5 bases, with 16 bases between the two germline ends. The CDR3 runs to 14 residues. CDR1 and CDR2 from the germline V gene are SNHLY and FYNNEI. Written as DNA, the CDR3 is TGTGCCAGCAGAACCCCAGACCCCAGGACTGAAGCTTTCTTT. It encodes CASRTPDPRTEAFF.

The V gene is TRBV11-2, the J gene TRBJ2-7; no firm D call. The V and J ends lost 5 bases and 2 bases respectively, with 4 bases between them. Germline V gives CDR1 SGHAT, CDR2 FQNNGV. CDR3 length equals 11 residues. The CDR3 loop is CASSTPYEQYF. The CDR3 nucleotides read TGTGCCAGCAGCACCCCCTACGAGCAGTACTTC.

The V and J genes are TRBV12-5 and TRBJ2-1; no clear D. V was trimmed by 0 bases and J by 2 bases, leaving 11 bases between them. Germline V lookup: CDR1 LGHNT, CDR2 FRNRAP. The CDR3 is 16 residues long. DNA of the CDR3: TGTGCTAGTGGTTTGGTACTTGGTAGCACCTACAATGAGCAGTTCTTC. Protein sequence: CASGLVLGSTYNEQFF.

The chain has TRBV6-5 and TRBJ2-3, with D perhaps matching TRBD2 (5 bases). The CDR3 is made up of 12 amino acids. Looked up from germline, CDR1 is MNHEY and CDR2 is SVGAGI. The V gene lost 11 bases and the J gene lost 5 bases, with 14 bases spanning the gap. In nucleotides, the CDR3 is TGTGCCGTACCACTAGGAGGAGATACGCAGTATTTT. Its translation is CAVPLGGDTQYF.

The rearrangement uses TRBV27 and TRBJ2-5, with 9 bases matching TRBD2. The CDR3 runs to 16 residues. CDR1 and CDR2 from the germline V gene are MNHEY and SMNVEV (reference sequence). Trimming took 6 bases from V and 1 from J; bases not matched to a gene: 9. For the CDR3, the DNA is TGTGCCAGCAGAACTTTAGCGGGAGTTGGCCAAGAGACCCAGTACTTC. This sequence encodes CASRTLAGVGQETQYF.

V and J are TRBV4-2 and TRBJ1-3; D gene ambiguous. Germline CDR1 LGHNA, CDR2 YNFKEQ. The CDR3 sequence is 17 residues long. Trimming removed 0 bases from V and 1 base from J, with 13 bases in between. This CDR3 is CASSQDPVETSGNTIYF. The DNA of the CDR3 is TGTGCCAGCAGCCAAGATCCGGTGGAGACTTCTGGAAACACCATATATTTT.

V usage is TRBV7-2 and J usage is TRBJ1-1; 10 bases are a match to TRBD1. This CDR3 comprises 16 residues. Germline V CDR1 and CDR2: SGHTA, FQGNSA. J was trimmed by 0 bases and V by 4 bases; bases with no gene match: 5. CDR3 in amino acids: CASSSADRGMNTEAFF. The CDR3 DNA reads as TGTGCCAGCAGCTCGGCGGACAGGGGGATGAACACTGAAGCTTTCTTT.

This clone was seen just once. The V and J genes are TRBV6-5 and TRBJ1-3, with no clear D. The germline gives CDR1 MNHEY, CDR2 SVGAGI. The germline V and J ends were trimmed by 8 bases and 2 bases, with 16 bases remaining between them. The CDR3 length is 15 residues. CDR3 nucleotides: TGTGCCAGCGCTCGTTCGAGGGTCGCTGGAAACACCATATATTTT. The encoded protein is CASARSRVAGNTIYF.

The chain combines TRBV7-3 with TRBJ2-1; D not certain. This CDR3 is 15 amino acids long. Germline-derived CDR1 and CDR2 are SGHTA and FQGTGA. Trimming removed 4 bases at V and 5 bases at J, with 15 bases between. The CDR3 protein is CASSSTPGWDNEQFF. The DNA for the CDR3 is TGTGCCAGCAGCTCCACGCCCGGGTGGGACAATGAGCAGTTCTTC. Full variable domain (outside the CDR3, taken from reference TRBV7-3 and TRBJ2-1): GAGVSQTPSNKVTEKGKYVELRCDPISGHTALYWYRQSLGQGPEFLIYFQGTGAADDSGLPNDRFFAVRPEGSVSTLKIQRTERGDSAVYLCASSSTPGWDNEQFFGPGTRLTVL.

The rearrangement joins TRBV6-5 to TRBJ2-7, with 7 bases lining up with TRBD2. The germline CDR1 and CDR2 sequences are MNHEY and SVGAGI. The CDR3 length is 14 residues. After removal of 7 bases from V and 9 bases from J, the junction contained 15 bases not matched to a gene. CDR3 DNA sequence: TGTGCCAGCATAGCCCGCGCCGGGGAGGGTAGGCAGTACTTC. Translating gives CASIARAGEGRQYF.

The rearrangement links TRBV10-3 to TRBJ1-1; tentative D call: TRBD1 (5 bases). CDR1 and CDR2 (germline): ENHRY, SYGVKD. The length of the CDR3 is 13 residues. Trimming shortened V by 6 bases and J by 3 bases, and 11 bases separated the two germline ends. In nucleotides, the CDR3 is TGTGCCATCAGGGGACCGGCTGACACTGAAGCTTTCTTT. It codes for CAIRGPADTEAFF.

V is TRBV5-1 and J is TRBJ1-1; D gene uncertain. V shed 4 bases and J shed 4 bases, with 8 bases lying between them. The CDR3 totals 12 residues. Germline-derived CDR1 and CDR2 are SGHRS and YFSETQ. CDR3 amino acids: CASSPSGTEAFF. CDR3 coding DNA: TGCGCCAGCAGCCCCTCCGGCACTGAAGCTTTCTTT.

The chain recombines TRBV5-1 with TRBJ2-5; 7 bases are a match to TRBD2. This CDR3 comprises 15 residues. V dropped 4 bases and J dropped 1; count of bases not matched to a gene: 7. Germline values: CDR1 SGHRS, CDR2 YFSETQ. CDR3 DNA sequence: TGCGCCAGCAGCGCCCGGCGGGGGATCCAAGAGACCCAGTACTTC. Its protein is CASSARRGIQETQYF.

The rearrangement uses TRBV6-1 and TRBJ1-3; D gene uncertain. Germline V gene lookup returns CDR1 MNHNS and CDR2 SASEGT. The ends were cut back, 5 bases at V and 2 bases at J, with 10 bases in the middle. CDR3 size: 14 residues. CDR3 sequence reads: CASSKAETGNTIYF. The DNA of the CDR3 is TGTGCCAGCAGTAAGGCAGAAACTGGAAACACCATATATTTT.

DNA for the CDR3: TGTGCCAGCAGCTTAACCTATGGATTAGGGAACCACACCGGGGAGCTGTTTTTT. Translating it yields CASSLTYGLGNHTGELFF. The chain joins TRBV11-1 to TRBJ2-2, with D unresolved. V gave up 2 bases and J gave up 3 bases, with 19 bases separating them. The CDR3 is 18 amino acids. CDR1 and CDR2 (germline): SGHAT, FQDESV (reference sequence).

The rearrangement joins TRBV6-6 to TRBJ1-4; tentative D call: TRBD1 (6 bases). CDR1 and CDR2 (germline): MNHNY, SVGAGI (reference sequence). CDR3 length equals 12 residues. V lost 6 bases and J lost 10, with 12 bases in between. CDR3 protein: CASSGVQGKLFF. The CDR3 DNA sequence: TGTGCCAGCAGCGGAGTACAGGGAAAACTGTTTTTT.

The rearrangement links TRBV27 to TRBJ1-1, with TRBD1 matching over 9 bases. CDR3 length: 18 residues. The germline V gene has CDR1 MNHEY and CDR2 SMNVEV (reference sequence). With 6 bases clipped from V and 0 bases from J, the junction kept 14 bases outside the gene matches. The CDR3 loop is CASRPSRDRDPLNTEAFF. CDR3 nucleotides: TGTGCCAGCAGACCGTCCCGGGACAGGGATCCCCTGAACACTGAAGCTTTCTTT.

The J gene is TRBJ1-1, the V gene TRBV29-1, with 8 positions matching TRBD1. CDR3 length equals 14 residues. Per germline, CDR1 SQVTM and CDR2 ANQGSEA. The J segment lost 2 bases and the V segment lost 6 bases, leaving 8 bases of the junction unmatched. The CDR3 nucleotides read TGCAGCGTAAGTGACAGGGGACATAACACTGAAGCTTTCTTT. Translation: CSVSDRGHNTEAFF.

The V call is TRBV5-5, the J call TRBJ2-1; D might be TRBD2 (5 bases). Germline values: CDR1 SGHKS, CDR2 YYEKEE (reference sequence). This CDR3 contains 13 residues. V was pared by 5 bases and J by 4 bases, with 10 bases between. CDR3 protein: CASSGPGYNEQFF. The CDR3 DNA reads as TGTGCCAGCAGTGGCCCGGGGTACAATGAGCAGTTCTTC.

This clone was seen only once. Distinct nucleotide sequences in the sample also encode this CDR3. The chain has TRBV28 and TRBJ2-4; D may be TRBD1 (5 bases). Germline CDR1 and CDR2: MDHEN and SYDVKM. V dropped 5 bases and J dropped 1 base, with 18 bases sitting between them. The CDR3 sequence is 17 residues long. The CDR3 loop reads CASSPGPRLWAKNIQYF. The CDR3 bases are TGTGCCAGCAGTCCAGGGCCACGCCTATGGGCCAAAAACATTCAGTACTTC.

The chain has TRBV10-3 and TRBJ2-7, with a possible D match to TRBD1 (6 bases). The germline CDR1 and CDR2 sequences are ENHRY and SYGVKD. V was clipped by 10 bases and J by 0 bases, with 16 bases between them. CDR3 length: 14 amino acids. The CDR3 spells CATTAQGSSYEQYF. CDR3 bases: TGTGCCACCACGGCCCAGGGGAGCTCCTACGAGCAGTACTTC.

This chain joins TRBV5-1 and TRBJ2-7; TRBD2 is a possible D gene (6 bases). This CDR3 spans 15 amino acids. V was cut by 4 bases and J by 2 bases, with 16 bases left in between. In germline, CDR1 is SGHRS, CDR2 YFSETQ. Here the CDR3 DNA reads TGCGCCAGCAGCCGGGATTTGACGGGGGCCTACGAGCAGTACTTC. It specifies CASSRDLTGAYEQYF.

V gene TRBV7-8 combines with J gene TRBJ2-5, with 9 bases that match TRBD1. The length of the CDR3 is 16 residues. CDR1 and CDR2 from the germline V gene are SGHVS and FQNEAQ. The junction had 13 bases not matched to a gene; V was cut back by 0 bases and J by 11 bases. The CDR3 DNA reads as TGTGCCAGCAGCTTAGCCGGGGTAGGGACAGGGCTTGAGCAGTACTTC. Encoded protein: CASSLAGVGTGLEQYF.